This entry concerns a single TCR beta chain. Its antigen is undetermined. The data stem from a study of human T cells and chemical hapten exposure. Across the whole study: Once 0.01% DPC had been applied to the upper back by patch test, readings were taken at 6 days.

Time point of the sample: patch test 3, about 24 weeks after DPC sensitization. Treatment specified: therapeutic diphenylcyclopropenone sensitization with weekly scalp DPC. Whole blood, unfractionated, served as the material for total RNA extraction. TCRdb fed the RACE reads into MiXCR, producing one record per CDR3 protein. This table holds 150,000 to 200,000 distinct CDR3 sequences, 25% to 35% found once. Overall study results and limits: Following DPC sensitization, TCRs present above 1 in 1000 frequency showed no change.

The V gene lost 3 bases and the J gene lost 1 base, with 1 base spanning the gap. CDR1 and CDR2 from the germline V gene are WSHSY and SAAADI. The CDR3 has 12 amino acids. This chain joins TRBV10-2 and TRBJ1-5; no clear D gene. The sequence was collected from a woman under 30 with alopecia areata. Some clones in this sample may be carry-over from other donors' samples. Sequencing was performed on whole blood, taken in connection with sensitization to the hapten diphenylcyclopropenone (DPC). For the CDR3, the DNA is TGCGCCAGCAGTGAAAGCAATCAGCCCCAGCATTTT. It translates to CASSESNQPQHF.